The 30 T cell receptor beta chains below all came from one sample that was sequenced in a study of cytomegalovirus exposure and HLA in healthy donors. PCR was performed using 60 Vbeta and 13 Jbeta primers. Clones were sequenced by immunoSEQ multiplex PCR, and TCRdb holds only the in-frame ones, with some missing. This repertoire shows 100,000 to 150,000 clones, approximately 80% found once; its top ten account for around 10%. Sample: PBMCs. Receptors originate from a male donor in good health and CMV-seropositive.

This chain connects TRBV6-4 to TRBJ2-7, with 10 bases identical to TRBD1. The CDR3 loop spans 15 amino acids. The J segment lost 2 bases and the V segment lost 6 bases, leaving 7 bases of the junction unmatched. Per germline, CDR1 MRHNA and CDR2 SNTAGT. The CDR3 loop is CASSDRGPEPYEQYF. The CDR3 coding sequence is TGTGCCAGCAGCGACAGGGGGCCGGAACCCTACGAGCAGTACTTC.

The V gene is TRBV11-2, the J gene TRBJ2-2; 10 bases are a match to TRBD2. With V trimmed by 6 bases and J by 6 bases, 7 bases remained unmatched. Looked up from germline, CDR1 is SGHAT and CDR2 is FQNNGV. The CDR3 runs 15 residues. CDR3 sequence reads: CASRRGAGGAGELFF. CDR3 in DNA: TGTGCCAGCAGACGAGGAGCGGGAGGGGCCGGGGAGCTGTTTTTT.

This CDR3 is CSGQGAYEQYF. CDR3 nucleotides: TGCAGTGGACAGGGGGCGTACGAGCAGTACTTC. The chain employs TRBV20-1 and TRBJ2-7; 10 nucleotides align to TRBD1. CDR3 length: 11 residues. Per the germline V gene, CDR1 is DFQATT and CDR2 is SNEGSKA (reference sequence). With 7 bases clipped from V and 4 bases from J, the junction kept 1 base outside the gene matches.

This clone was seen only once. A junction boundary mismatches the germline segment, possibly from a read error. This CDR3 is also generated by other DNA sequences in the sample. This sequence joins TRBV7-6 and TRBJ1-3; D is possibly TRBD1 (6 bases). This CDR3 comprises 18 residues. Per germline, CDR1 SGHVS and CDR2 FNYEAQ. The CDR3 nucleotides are TGCGCCAGCAGCCCAGGGTGGGGGCGAACTAACTCTGGAAACACCATATATTTT. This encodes CASSPGWGRTNSGNTIYF. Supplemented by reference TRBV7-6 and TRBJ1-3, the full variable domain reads GAGVSQSPRYKVTKRGQDVALRCDPISGHVSLYWYRQALGQGPEFLTYFNYEAQQDKSGLPNDRFSAERPEGSISTLTIQRTEQRDSAMYRCASSPGWGRTNSGNTIYFGEGSWLTVV.

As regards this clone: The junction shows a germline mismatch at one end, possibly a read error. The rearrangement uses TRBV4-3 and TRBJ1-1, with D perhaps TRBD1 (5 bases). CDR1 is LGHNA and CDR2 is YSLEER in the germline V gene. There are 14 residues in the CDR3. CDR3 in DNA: TGCGTCAGCAGCCAAGATCAGGACATCCTGCGAGCTTTCTTT. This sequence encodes CVSSQDQDILRAFF.

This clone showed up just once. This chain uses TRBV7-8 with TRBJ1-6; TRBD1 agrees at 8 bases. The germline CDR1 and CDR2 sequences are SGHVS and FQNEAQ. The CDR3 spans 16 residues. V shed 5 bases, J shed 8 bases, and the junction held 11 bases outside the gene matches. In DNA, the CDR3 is TGTGCCAGCAGCAAGAGACAGGGGCTTGGTTATTCACCCCTCCACTTT. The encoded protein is CASSKRQGLGYSPLHF.

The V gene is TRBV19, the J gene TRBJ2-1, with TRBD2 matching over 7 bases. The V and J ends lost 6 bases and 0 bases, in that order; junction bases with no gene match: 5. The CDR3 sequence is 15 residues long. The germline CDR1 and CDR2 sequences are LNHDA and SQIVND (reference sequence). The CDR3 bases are TGTGCCAGTAGCTCGGGGGGAGGCTCCTACAATGAGCAGTTCTTC. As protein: CASSSGGGSYNEQFF.

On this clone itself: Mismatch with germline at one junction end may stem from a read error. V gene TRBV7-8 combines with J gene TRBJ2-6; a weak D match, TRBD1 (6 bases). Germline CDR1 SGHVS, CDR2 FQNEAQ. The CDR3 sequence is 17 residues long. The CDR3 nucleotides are TGTGCCAGCAGCTTATCTACAGGGAACCCTGGGGCCAACGGCCTGACTTTC. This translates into CASSLSTGNPGANGLTF.

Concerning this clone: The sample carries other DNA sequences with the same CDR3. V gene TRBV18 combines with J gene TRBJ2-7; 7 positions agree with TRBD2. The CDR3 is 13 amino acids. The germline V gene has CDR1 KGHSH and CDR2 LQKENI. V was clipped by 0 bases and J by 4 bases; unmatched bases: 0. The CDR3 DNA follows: TGTGCCAGCTCACCACCGGGAGGGTACGAGCAGTACTTC. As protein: CASSPPGGYEQYF.

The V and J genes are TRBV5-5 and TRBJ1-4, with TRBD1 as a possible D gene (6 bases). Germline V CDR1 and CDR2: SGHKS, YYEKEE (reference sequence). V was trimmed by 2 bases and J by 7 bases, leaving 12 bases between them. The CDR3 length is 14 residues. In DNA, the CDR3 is TGTGCCAGCAGCTTTGCAGGGGAAGGTGAAAAACTGTTTTTT. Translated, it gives CASSFAGEGEKLFF. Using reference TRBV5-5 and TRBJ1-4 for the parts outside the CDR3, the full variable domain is DAGVTQSPTHLIKTRGQQVTLRCSPISGHKSVSWYQQVLGQGPQFIFQYYEKEERGRGNFPDRFSARQFPNYSSELNVNALLLGDSALYLCASSFAGEGEKLFFGSGTQLSVL.

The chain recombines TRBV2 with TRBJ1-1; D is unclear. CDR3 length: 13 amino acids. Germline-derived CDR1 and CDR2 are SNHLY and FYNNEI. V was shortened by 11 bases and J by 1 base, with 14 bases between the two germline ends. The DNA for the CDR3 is TGTGCCGGAGTCGTACGGCGGAACACTGAAGCTTTCTTT. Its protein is CAGVVRRNTEAFF.

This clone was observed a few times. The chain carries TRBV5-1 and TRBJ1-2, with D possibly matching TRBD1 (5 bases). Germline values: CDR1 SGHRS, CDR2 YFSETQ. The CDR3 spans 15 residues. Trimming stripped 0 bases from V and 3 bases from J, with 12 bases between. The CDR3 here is CASSLERGADYGYTF. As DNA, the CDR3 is TGCGCCAGCAGCTTGGAAAGGGGCGCGGACTATGGCTACACCTTC.

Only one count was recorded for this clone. CDR3 sequence reads: CASSLLDSHEQYF. The CDR3 bases are TGTGCCAGCAGTTTACTCGATTCTCACGAGCAGTACTTC. The chain carries TRBV28 and TRBJ2-5, with unresolved D. The DNA matches TRBJ2-7 better at its end, which makes the J call doubtful. This CDR3 region has 13 residues. The germline V gene has CDR1 MDHEN and CDR2 SYDVKM.

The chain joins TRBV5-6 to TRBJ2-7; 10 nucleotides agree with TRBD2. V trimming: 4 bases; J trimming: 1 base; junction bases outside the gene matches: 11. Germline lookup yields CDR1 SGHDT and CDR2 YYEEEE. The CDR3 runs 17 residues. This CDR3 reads CASSPNPGTSASYEQYF. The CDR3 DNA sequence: TGTGCCAGCAGCCCAAACCCAGGGACTAGCGCTTCCTACGAGCAGTACTTC.

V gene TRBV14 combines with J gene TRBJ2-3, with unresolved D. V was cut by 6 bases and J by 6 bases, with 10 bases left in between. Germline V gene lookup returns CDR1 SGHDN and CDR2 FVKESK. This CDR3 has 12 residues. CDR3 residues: CASSLQWDTQYF. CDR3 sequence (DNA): TGTGCCAGCAGTCTGCAGTGGGATACGCAGTATTTT. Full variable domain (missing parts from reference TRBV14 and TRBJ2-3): EAGVTQFPSHSVIEKGQTVTLRCDPISGHDNLYWYRRVMGKEIKFLLHFVKESKQDESGMPNNRFLAERTGGTYSTLKVQPAELEDSGVYFCASSLQWDTQYFGPGTRLTVL.

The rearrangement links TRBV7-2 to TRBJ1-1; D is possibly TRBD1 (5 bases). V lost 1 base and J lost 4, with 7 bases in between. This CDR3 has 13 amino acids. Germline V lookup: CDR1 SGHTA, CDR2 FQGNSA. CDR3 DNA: TGTGCCAGCAGCTTAGTGCAGGGCACTGAAGCTTTCTTT. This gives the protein CASSLVQGTEAFF.

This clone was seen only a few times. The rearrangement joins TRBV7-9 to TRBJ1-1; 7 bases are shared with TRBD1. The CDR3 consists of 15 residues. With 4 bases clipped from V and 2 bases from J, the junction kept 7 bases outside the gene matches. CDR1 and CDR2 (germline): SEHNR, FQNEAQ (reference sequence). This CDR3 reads CASSSWTGGNTEAFF. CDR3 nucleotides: TGTGCCAGCAGCTCCTGGACAGGTGGCAACACTGAAGCTTTCTTT.

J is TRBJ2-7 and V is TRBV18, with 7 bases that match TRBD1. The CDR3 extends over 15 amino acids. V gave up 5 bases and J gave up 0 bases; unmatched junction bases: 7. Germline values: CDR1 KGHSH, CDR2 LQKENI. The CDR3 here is CASSSGQQSSYEQYF. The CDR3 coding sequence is TGTGCCAGCTCATCGGGACAGCAGAGCTCCTACGAGCAGTACTTC.

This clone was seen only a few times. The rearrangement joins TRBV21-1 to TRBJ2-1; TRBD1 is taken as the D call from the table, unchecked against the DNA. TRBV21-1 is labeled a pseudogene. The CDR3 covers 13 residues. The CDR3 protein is CASSPNPGNEQFF. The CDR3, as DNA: TGTGCCAGCAGCCCTAACCCAGGGAATGAGCAGTTCTTC.

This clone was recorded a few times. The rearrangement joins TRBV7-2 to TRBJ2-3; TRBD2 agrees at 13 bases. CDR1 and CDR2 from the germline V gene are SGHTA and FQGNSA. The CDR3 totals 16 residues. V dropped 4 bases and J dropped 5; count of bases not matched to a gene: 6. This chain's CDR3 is CASSSRTSGRGDTQYF. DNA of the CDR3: TGTGCCAGCAGCTCTCGGACTAGCGGGAGAGGAGATACGCAGTATTTT.

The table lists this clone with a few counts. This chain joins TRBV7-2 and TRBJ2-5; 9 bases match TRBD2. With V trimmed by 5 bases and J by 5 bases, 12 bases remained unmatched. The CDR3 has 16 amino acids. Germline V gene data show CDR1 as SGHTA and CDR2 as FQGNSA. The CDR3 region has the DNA TGTGCCAGCAGCCCTAGCATTAGCGGGAGAAGGGAGACCCAGTACTTC. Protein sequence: CASSPSISGRRETQYF.

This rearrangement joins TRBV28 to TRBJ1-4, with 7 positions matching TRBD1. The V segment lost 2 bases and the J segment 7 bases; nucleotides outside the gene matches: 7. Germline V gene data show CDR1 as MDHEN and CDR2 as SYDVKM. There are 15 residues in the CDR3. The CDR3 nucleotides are TGTGCCAGCAGTTTACCTACAGGGGAAAGTGAAAAACTGTTTTTT. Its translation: CASSLPTGESEKLFF.

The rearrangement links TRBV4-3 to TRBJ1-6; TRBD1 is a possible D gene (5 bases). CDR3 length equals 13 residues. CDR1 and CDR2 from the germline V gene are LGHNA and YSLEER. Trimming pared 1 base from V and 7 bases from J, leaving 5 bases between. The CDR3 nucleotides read TGCGCCAGCAGCCAAGGGACAAATTCACCCCTCCACTTT. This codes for CASSQGTNSPLHF.

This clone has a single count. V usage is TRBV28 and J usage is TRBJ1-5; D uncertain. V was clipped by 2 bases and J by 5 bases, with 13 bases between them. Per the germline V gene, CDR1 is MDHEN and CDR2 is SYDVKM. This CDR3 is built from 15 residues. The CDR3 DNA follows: TGTGCCAGCAGTTTAATCCTTACGGGTCATCAGCCCCAGCATTTT. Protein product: CASSLILTGHQPQHF.

CDR3 DNA sequence: TGTGCCAGCTCAGCAGTGCCGGGACTAGCGACATCAGATACGCAGTATTTT. Translating gives CASSAVPGLATSDTQYF. The rearrangement uses TRBV18 and TRBJ2-3; TRBD2 matches at 10 bases. V shed 5 bases, J shed 4 bases, and the junction held 12 bases outside the gene matches. Germline loops: CDR1 KGHSH, CDR2 LQKENI. The CDR3 extends over 17 amino acids.

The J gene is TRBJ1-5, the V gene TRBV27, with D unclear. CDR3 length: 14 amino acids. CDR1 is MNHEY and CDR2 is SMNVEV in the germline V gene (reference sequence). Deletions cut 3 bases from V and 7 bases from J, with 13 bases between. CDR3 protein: CASSFLGSRQPQHF. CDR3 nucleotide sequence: TGTGCCAGCAGTTTTCTTGGGAGCAGGCAGCCCCAGCATTTT.

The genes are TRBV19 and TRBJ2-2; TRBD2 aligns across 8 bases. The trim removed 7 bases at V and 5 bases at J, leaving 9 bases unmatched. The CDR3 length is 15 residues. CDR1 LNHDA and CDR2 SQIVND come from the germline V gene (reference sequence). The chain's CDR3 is CASISAGEKTGELFF. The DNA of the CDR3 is TGTGCCAGTATTTCAGCGGGAGAAAAAACCGGGGAGCTGTTTTTT.

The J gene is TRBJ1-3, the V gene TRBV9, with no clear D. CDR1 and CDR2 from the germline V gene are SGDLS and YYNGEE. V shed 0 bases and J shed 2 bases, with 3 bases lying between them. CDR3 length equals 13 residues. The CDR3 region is CASSVGTGNTIYF. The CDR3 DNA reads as TGTGCCAGCAGCGTAGGTACTGGAAACACCATATATTTT.

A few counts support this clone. In DNA form, the CDR3 reads TGTGCCAGCAGCCCGACGAGGGACACTGAAGCTTTCTTT. It encodes CASSPTRDTEAFF. V and J are TRBV7-2 and TRBJ1-1; D unclear. The CDR3 is made up of 13 amino acids. V shed 5 bases and J shed 3 bases, with 10 bases lying between them. CDR1 and CDR2 from the germline V gene are SGHTA and FQGNSA.

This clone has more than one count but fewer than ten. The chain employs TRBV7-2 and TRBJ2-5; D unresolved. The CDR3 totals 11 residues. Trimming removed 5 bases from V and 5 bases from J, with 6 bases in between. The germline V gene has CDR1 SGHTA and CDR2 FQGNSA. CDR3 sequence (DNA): TGTGCCAGCAGCCGAGCTGAGACCCAGTACTTC. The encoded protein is CASSRAETQYF.